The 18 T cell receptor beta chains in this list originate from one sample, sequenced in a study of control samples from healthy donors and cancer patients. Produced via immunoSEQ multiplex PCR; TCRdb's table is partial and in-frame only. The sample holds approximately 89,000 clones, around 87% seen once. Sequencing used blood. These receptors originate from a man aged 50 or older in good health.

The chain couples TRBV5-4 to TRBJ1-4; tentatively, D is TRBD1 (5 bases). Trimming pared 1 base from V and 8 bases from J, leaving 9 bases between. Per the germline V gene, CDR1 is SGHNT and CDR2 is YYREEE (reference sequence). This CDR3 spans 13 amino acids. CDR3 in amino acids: CASSLSRGEKLFF. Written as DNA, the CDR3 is TGTGCCAGCAGCTTGAGTAGGGGAGAAAAACTGTTTTTT. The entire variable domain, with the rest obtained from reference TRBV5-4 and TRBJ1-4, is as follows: ETGVTQSPTHLIKTRGQQVTLRCSSQSGHNTVSWYQQALGQGPQFIFQYYREEENGRGNFPPRFSGLQFPNYSSELNVNALELDDSALYLCASSLSRGEKLFFGSGTQLSVL.

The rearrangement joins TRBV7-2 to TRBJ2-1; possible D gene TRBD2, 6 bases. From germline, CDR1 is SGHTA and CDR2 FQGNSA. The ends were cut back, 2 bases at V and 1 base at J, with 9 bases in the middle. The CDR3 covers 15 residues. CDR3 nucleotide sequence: TGTGCCAGCAGCTTAAGCGGAGGGTCCTACAATGAGCAGTTCTTC. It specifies CASSLSGGSYNEQFF.

The CDR3 DNA reads as TGCGCCAGCAGTGAGTCGCGTAGCGGGAGGGCCTCAGATACGCAGTATTTT. This codes for CASSESRSGRASDTQYF. The V and J genes are TRBV10-1 and TRBJ2-3; 11 nucleotides line up with TRBD2. Looked up from germline, CDR1 is WNHNN and CDR2 is SYGVQD (reference sequence). The ends lost 0 bases at V and 4 bases at J; junction bases unmatched: 6. The CDR3 loop spans 17 amino acids.

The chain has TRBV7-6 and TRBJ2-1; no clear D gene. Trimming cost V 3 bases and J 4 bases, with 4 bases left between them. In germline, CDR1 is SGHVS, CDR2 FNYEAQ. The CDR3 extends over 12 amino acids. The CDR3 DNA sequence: TGTGCCAGCAGCTTGAGTTACAATGAGCAGTTCTTC. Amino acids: CASSLSYNEQFF.

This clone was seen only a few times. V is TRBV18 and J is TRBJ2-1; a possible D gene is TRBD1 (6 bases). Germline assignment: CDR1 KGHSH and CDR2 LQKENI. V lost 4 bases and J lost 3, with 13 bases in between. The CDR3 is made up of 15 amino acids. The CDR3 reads CASSHPGQDYNEQFF. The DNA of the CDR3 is TGTGCCAGCTCACACCCGGGACAAGACTACAATGAGCAGTTCTTC.

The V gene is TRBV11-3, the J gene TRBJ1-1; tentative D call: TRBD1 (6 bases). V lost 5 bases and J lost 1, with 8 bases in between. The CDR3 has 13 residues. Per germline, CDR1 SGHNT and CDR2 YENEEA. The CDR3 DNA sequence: TGTGCCAGCAGCCTCAGGGGGAACACTGAAGCTTTCTTT. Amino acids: CASSLRGNTEAFF.

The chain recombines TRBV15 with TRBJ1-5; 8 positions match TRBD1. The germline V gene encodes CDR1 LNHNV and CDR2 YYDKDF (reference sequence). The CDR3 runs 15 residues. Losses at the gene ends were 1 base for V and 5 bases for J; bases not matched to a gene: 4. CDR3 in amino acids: CATSRAGQGYQPQHF. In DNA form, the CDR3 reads TGTGCCACCAGCAGAGCCGGACAGGGTTATCAGCCCCAGCATTTT.

CDR3 sequence: CASRLDLRADTQYF. In nucleotides, the CDR3 is TGTGCCAGCAGGCTAGACCTGAGGGCAGATACGCAGTATTTT. The chain combines TRBV5-4 with TRBJ2-3, with D perhaps TRBD2 (5 bases). CDR3 length: 14 residues. The germline CDR1 and CDR2 sequences are SGHNT and YYREEE (reference sequence). V was trimmed by 5 bases and J by 4 bases, leaving 14 bases between them.

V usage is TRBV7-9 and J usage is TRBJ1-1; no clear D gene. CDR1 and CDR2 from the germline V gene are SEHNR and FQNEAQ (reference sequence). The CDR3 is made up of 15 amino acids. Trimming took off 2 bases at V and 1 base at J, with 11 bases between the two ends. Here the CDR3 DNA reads TGTGCCAGCAGCTTATTCAGTCCAGAGAACACTGAAGCTTTCTTT. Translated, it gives CASSLFSPENTEAFF.

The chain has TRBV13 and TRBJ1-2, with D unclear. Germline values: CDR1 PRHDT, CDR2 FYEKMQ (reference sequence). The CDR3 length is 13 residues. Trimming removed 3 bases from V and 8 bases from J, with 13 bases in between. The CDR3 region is CASSFSDLGGYTF. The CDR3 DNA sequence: TGTGCCAGCAGCTTCTCCGACTTGGGCGGCTACACCTTC.

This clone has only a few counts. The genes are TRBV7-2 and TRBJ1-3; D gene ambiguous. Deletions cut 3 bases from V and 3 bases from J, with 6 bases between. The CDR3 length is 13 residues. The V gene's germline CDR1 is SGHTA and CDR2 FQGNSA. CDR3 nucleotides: TGTGCCAGCAGCTTCAAGGGTGGAAACACCATATATTTT. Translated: CASSFKGGNTIYF.

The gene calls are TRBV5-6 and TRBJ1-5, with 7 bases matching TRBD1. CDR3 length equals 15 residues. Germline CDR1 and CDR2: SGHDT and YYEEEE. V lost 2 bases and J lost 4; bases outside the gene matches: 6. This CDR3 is CASSFFSGGNQPQHF. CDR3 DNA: TGTGCCAGCAGCTTTTTTTCAGGGGGAAATCAGCCCCAGCATTTT.

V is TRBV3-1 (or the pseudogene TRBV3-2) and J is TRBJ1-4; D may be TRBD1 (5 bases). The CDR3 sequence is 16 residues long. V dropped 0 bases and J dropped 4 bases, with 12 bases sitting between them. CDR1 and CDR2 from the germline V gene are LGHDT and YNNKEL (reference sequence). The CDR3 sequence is CASSQDLGDVNEKLFF. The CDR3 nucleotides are TGTGCCAGCAGCCAAGATCTGGGGGACGTTAATGAAAAACTGTTTTTT.

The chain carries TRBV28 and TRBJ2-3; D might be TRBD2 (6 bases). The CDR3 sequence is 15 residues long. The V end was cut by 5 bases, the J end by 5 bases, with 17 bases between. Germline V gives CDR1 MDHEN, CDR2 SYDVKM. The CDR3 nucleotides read TGTGCCAGCAGTCCGATAAGACTAGGTGGAGATACGCAGTATTTT. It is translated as CASSPIRLGGDTQYF.

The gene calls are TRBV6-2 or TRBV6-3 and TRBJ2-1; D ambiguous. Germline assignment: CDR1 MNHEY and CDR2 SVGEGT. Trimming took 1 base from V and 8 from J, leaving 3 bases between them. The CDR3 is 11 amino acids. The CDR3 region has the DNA TGTGCCAGCAGTTACTGGGATGAGCAGTTCTTC. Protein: CASSYWDEQFF.

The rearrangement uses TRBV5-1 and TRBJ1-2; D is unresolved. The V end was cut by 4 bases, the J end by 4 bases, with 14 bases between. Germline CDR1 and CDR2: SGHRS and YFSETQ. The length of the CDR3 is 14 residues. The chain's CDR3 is CASSLLGELYGYTF. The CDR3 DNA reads TGCGCCAGCAGCCTCCTCGGGGAGCTCTATGGCTACACCTTC. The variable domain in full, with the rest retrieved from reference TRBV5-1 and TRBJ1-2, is KAGVTQTPRYLIKTRGQQVTLSCSPISGHRSVSWYQQTPGQGLQFLFEYFSETQRNKGNFPGRFSGRQFSNSRSEMNVSTLELGDSALYLCASSLLGELYGYTFGSGTRLTVV.

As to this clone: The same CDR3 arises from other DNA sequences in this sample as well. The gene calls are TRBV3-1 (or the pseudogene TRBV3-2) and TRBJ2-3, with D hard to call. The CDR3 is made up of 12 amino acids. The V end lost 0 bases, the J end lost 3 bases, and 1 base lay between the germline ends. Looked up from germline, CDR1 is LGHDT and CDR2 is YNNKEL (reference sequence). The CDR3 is CASSQDTDTQYF. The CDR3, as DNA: TGTGCCAGCAGCCAAGATACAGATACGCAGTATTTT.

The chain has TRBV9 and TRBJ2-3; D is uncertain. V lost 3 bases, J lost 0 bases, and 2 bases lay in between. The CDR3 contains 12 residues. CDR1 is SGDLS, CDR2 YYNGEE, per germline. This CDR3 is CASSASTDTQYF. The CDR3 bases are TGTGCCAGCAGCGCTAGCACAGATACGCAGTATTTT.